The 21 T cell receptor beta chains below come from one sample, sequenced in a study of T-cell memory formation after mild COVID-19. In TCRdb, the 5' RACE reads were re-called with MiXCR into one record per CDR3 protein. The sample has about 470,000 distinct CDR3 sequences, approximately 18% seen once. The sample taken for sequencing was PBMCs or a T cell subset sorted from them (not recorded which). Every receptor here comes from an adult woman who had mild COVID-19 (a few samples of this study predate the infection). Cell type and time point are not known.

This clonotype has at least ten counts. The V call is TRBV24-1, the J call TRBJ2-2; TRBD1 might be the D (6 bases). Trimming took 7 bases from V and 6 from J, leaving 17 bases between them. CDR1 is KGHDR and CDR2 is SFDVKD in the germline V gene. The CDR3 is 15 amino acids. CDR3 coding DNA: TGTGCCACCAGGAGCCCCGGGACATTCCCCGGGGAGCTGTTTTTT. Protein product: CATRSPGTFPGELFF.

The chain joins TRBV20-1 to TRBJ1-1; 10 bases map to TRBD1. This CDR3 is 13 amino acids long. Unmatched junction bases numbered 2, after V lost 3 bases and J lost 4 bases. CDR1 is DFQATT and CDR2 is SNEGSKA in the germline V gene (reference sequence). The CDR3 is CSASRDRGTEAFF. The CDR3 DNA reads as TGCAGTGCTAGCCGGGACAGGGGCACTGAAGCTTTCTTT.

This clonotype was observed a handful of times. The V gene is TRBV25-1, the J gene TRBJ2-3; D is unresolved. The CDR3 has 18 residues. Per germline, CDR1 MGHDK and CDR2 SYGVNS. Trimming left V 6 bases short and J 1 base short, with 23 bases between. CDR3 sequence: CASSATRPLKYGTDTQYF. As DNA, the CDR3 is TGTGCCAGCAGCGCTACACGCCCCCTAAAATACGGCACAGATACGCAGTATTTT.

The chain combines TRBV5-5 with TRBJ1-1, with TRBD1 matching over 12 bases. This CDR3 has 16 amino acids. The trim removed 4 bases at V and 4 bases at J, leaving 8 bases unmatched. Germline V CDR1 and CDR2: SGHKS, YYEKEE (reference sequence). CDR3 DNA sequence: TGTGCCAGCAGCCCCTACCCGGGACAGGGGGCCACTGAAGCTTTCTTT. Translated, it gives CASSPYPGQGATEAFF.

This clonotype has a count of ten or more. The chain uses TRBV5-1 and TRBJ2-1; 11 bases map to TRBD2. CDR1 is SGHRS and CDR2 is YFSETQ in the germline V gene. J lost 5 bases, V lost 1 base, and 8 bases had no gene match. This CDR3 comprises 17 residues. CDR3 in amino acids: CASSLTLAGLADNEQFF. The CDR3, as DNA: TGCGCCAGCAGCTTGACCCTTGCGGGACTAGCGGACAATGAGCAGTTCTTC.

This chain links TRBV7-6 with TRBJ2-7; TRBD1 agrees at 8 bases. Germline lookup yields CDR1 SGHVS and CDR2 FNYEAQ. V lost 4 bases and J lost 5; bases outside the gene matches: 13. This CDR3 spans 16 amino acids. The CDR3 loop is CASSSFQGASGNEQYF. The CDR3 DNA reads TGTGCCAGCAGCTCCTTCCAGGGGGCAAGTGGGAACGAGCAGTACTTC.

The CDR3 coding sequence is TGTGCCAGCTCCCACTCTTGGAGCGATGAGCAGTTCTTC. It yields the protein CASSHSWSDEQFF. The chain uses TRBV5-4 and TRBJ2-1, with D uncertain. The CDR3 length is 13 residues. V shed 7 bases and J shed 8 bases, with 16 bases lying between them. Germline V gene lookup returns CDR1 SGHNT and CDR2 YYREEE (reference sequence).

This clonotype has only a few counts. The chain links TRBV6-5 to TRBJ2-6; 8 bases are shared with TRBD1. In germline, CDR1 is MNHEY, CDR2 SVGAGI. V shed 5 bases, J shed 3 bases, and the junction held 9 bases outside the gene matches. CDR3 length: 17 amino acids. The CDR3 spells CASSRTQGAGGANVLTF. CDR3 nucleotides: TGTGCCAGCAGTAGGACTCAGGGGGCGGGTGGGGCCAACGTCCTGACTTTC.

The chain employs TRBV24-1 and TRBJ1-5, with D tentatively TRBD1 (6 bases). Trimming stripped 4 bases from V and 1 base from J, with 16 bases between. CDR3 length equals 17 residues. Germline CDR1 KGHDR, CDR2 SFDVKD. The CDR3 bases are TGTGCCACCAGTGAGGGAGCCATCGGGGGCAGCAATCAGCCCCAGCATTTT. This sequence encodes CATSEGAIGGSNQPQHF.

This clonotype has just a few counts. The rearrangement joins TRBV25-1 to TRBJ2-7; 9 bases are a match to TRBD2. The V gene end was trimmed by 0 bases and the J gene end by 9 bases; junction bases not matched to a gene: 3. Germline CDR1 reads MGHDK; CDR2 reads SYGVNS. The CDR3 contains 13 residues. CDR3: CASSEYAGGTQYF. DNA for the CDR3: TGTGCCAGCAGTGAATATGCGGGAGGGACGCAGTACTTC.

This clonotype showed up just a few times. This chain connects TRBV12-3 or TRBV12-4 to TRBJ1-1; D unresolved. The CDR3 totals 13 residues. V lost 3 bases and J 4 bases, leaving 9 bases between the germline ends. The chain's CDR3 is CASSFAWTTEAFF. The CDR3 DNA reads TGTGCCAGCAGTTTCGCGTGGACCACTGAAGCTTTCTTT.

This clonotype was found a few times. The CDR3 loop is CSAPRPYEQYF. CDR3 nucleotide sequence: TGCAGTGCCCCCCGGCCCTACGAGCAGTACTTC. The chain couples TRBV20-1 to TRBJ2-7; D ambiguous. Trimming removed 6 bases from V and 2 bases from J, with 8 bases in between. This CDR3 has 11 amino acids. The V gene's germline CDR1 is DFQATT and CDR2 SNEGSKA (reference sequence).

CDR3 amino acids: CSGARGRTDTQYF. The CDR3 nucleotides read TGCAGCGGAGCCCGGGGCAGGACAGATACGCAGTATTTT. The rearrangement links TRBV29-1 to TRBJ2-3, with D possibly being TRBD1 or TRBD2 (5 bases each). Per germline, CDR1 SQVTM and CDR2 ANQGSEA. The CDR3 is 13 amino acids. Trimming removed 7 bases at V and 3 bases at J, with 14 bases between.

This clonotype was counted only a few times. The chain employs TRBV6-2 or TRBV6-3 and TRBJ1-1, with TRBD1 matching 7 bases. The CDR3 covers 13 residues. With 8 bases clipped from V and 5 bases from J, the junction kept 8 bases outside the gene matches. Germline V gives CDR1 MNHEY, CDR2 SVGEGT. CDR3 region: CASRGRGRTEAFF. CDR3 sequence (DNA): TGTGCCAGCCGTGGGAGGGGGCGGACTGAAGCTTTCTTT.

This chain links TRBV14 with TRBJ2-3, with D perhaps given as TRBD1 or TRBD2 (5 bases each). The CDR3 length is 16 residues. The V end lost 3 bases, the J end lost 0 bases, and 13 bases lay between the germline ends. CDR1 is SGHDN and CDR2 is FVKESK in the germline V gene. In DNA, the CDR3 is TGTGCCAGCAGCCATGGGACGGCCCCTAGCACAGATACGCAGTATTTT. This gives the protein CASSHGTAPSTDTQYF.

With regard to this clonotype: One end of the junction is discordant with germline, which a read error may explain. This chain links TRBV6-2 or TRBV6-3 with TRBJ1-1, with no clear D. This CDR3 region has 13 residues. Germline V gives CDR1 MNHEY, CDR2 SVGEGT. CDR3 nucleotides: TGTGCCAGCAGTTACTCCTCTTCGGCTGAAGCTTTATTT. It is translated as CASSYSSSAEALF.

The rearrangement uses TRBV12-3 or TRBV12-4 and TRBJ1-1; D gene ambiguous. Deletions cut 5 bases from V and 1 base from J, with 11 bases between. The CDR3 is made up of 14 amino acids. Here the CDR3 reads CASSPPRGNTEAFF. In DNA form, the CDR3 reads TGTGCCAGCAGTCCGCCCCGGGGGAACACTGAAGCTTTCTTT.

The CDR3 loop reads CASSPDSSKQPQHF. CDR3 in DNA: TGCGCCAGCAGCCCCGACAGTTCCAAACAGCCCCAGCATTTT. The rearrangement links TRBV5-1 to TRBJ1-5; weak D call: TRBD1 (5 bases). CDR1 and CDR2 (germline): SGHRS, YFSETQ. Trimming took off 4 bases at V and 7 bases at J, with 15 bases between the two ends. The CDR3 length is 14 residues.

CDR3 loop: CASSSQGRRTDTQYF. CDR3 nucleotide sequence: TGTGCCAGCAGTAGTCAGGGCCGTCGCACAGATACGCAGTATTTT. The chain employs TRBV7-8 and TRBJ2-3, with a possible D match to TRBD1 (5 bases). This CDR3 has 15 residues. V was shortened by 6 bases and J by 1 base, with 14 bases between the two germline ends. CDR1 is SGHVS, CDR2 FQNEAQ, per germline.

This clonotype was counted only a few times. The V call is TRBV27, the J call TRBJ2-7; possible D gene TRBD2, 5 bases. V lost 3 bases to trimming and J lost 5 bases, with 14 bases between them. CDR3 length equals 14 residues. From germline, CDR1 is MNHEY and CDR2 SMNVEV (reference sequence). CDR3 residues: CASSLSSGVHEQYF. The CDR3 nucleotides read TGTGCCAGCAGTTTGTCTTCCGGGGTTCACGAGCAGTACTTC.

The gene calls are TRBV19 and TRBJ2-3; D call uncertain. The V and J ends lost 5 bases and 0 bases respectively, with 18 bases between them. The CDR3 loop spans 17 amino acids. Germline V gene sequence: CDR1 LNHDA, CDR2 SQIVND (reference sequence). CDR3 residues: CASSPGLGQWSTDTQYF. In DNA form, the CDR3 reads TGTGCCAGTAGTCCGGGCCTAGGGCAGTGGAGCACAGATACGCAGTATTTT. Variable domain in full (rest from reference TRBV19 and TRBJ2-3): DGGITQSPKYLFRKEGQNVTLSCEQNLNHDAMYWYRQDPGQGLRLIYYSQIVNDFQKGDIAEGYSVSREKKESFPLTVTSAQKNPTAFYLCASSPGLGQWSTDTQYFGPGTRLTVL.